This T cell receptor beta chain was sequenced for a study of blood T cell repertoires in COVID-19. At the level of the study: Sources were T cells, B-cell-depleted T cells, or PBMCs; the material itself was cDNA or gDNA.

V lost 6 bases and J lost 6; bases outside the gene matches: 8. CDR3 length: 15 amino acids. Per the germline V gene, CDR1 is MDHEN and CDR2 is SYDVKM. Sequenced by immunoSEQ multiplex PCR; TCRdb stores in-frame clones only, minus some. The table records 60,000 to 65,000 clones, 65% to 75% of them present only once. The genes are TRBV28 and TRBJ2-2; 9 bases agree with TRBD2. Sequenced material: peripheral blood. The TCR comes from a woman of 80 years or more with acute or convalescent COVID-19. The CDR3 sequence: CASRSAGGPAGELFF. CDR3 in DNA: TGTGCCAGCAGGTCGGCGGGAGGGCCAGCCGGGGAGCTGTTTTTT.